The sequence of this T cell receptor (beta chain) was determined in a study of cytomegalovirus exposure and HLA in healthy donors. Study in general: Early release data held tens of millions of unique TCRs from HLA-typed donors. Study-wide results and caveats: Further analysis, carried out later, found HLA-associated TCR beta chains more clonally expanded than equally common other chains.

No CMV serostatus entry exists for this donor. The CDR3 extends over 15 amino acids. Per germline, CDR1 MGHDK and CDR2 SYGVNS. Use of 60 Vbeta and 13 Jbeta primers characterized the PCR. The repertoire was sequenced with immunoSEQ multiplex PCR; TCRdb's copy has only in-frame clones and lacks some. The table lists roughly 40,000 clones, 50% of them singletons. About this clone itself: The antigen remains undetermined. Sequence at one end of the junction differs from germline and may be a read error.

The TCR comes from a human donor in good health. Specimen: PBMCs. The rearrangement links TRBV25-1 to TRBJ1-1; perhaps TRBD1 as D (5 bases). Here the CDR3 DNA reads TGTGCCAGCAGCGAATATGCGGGGCCGGGAACTGAAGCTTTCTTT. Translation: CASSEYAGPGTEAFF.